The 17 T cell receptor beta chains in this list originate from one sample, sequenced in a study of T cell changes during pregnancy in multiple sclerosis. Profiled with immunoSEQ multiplex PCR; TCRdb holds only in-frame clones, not every one. The repertoire holds about 44,000 clones, with around nine tenths as singletons. The source material was CD4+ T cells from peripheral blood mononuclear cells, sampled in the first trimester of pregnancy. The receptor source for this set is a female donor with multiple sclerosis, enrolled in a pregnancy study.

The genes are TRBV4-1 and TRBJ2-7; D perhaps matches TRBD1 (6 bases). This CDR3 contains 17 residues. Germline V lookup: CDR1 MGHRA, CDR2 YSYEKL. With 0 bases removed from V and 0 bases from J, the gap between germline ends came to 15 bases. The CDR3 protein is CASSQDPQGPRSYEQYF. The CDR3, as DNA: TGCGCCAGCAGCCAAGATCCCCAGGGGCCACGCTCCTACGAGCAGTACTTC.

This chain connects TRBV5-1 to TRBJ2-5; 10 bases agree with TRBD1. CDR3 length: 16 amino acids. Unmatched junction bases numbered 3, after V lost 1 base and J lost 0 bases. Germline assignment: CDR1 SGHRS and CDR2 YFSETQ. The CDR3 here is CASSLRGQGNQETQYF. CDR3 coding DNA: TGCGCCAGCAGCTTGCGGGGACAGGGGAACCAAGAGACCCAGTACTTC.

The V call is TRBV5-1, the J call TRBJ2-2; 8 bases align to TRBD1. This CDR3 comprises 15 residues. V dropped 2 bases and J dropped 4; count of bases not matched to a gene: 4. CDR1 and CDR2 from the germline V gene are SGHRS and YFSETQ. The CDR3 loop is CASSLGQGTTGELFF. DNA for the CDR3: TGCGCCAGCAGCTTAGGACAGGGCACCACCGGGGAGCTGTTTTTT.

V usage is TRBV19 and J usage is TRBJ2-2; TRBD2 aligns across 9 bases. V lost 5 bases to trimming and J lost 7 bases; unmatched junction nucleotides: 14. The CDR3 is 17 amino acids. Germline lookup yields CDR1 LNHDA and CDR2 SQIVND (reference sequence). CDR3 loop: CASSLGRLAVGGGELFF. The CDR3 DNA is TGTGCCAGTAGTTTGGGGAGACTAGCGGTTGGCGGCGGGGAGCTGTTTTTT.

This chain uses TRBV28 with TRBJ2-1; D call uncertain. CDR3 length equals 15 residues. With 3 bases removed from V and 3 bases from J, the gap between germline ends came to 12 bases. Germline V gene data show CDR1 as MDHEN and CDR2 as SYDVKM. For the CDR3, the DNA is TGTGCCAGCAGTTTCAGTCCACCCCACTACAATGAGCAGTTCTTC. It specifies CASSFSPPHYNEQFF.

In DNA, the CDR3 is TGCAGCGTTGGACTAGCGGGAGGGGCCGGGGAGCTGTTTTTT. It encodes CSVGLAGGAGELFF. The V gene is TRBV29-1, the J gene TRBJ2-2; 14 bases fit TRBD2. The CDR3 covers 14 residues. J gave up 6 bases and V 4 bases, and 1 base lay outside the gene matches. Germline V lookup: CDR1 SQVTM, CDR2 ANQGSEA.

This chain uses TRBV14 with TRBJ2-4, with D maybe TRBD1 (5 bases). This CDR3 is 17 amino acids long. CDR1 is SGHDN and CDR2 is FVKESK in the germline V gene. V was shortened by 3 bases and J by 0 bases, with 15 bases between the two germline ends. The DNA of the CDR3 is TGTGCCAGCAGCCAGGGTAACGGACACTTAGCCAAAAACATTCAGTACTTC. Its translation is CASSQGNGHLAKNIQYF.

The V call is TRBV4-2, the J call TRBJ1-2; possibly TRBD1 for D (5 bases). Looked up from germline, CDR1 is LGHNA and CDR2 is YNFKEQ. The CDR3 length is 18 residues. Trimming took off 0 bases at V and 0 bases at J, with 17 bases between the two ends. CDR3 loop: CASSQEGGARHSNYGYTF. The CDR3 DNA follows: TGTGCCAGCAGCCAAGAAGGAGGGGCCAGACATTCTAACTATGGCTACACCTTC.

The chain is built from TRBV25-1 and TRBJ2-1; 11 bases agree with TRBD2. Germline values: CDR1 MGHDK, CDR2 SYGVNS. Trimming cost V 6 bases and J 9 bases; bases outside gene matches: 16. The CDR3 sequence is 17 residues long. CDR3 region: CASSPSIAGGLPGEQFF. The CDR3 nucleotides are TGTGCCAGCAGCCCAAGCATAGCGGGAGGGTTACCTGGTGAGCAGTTCTTC.

The genes are TRBV5-6 and TRBJ2-7; D gene uncertain. V gave up 1 base and J gave up 3 bases, with 5 bases separating them. CDR3 size: 12 residues. Germline V gene data show CDR1 as SGHDT and CDR2 as YYEEEE. The CDR3 DNA sequence: TGTGCCAGCAGCTTGAACAACTACGAGCAGTACTTC. This codes for CASSLNNYEQYF.

The chain carries TRBV7-9 and TRBJ1-2; D is possibly TRBD1 (6 bases). Per the germline V gene, CDR1 is SEHNR and CDR2 is FQNEAQ (reference sequence). The CDR3 is 14 amino acids. Trimming took off 3 bases at V and 6 bases at J, with 14 bases between the two ends. In nucleotides, the CDR3 is TGTGCCAGCAGCTTCGGCGGGGGCAAGCATGGCTACACCTTC. It translates to CASSFGGGKHGYTF.

This clone was recorded only once. The rearrangement uses TRBV7-2 and TRBJ2-7; tentatively, D is TRBD1 (5 bases). CDR1 and CDR2 (germline): SGHTA, FQGNSA. The CDR3 extends over 16 amino acids. The V gene lost 4 bases and the J gene lost 0 bases, with 16 bases spanning the gap. DNA of the CDR3: TGTGCCAGCAGCTCATTGGTCTGGGGCAGCTCCTACGAGCAGTACTTC. It specifies CASSSLVWGSSYEQYF.

This clone was detected a few times. The V call is TRBV19, the J call TRBJ1-1, with D possibly TRBD1 on 6 matching bases. Germline V CDR1 and CDR2: LNHDA, SQIVND (reference sequence). V lost 7 bases and J lost 1, with 19 bases in between. This CDR3 is built from 16 residues. The CDR3 sequence is CASTNIWGRKNTEAFF. CDR3 coding DNA: TGTGCCAGTACCAATATCTGGGGGCGGAAGAACACTGAAGCTTTCTTT.

This chain joins TRBV2 and TRBJ2-2, with 9 bases lining up with TRBD1. This CDR3 is built from 14 residues. CDR1 is SNHLY, CDR2 FYNNEI, per germline. The V and J ends lost 7 bases and 5 bases, in that order; junction bases with no gene match: 5. The CDR3 coding sequence is TGTGCCAGCAAGACGACAGGGGGGACCGGGGAGCTGTTTTTT. Encoded protein: CASKTTGGTGELFF.

The chain recombines TRBV7-9 with TRBJ2-1, with D tentatively TRBD1 (7 bases). V was pared by 5 bases and J by 6 bases, with 17 bases between. Germline V gene sequence: CDR1 SEHNR, CDR2 FQNEAQ (reference sequence). This CDR3 contains 15 residues. CDR3 region: CASSLLPGGLNEQFF. The DNA of the CDR3 is TGTGCCAGCAGCCTATTACCAGGGGGGCTCAATGAGCAGTTCTTC.

V usage is TRBV29-1 and J usage is TRBJ2-7; 7 nucleotides align to TRBD1. The V gene end was trimmed by 1 base and the J gene end by 2 bases; junction bases not matched to a gene: 2. The CDR3 totals 13 residues. CDR1 and CDR2 from the germline V gene are SQVTM and ANQGSEA. The CDR3 nucleotides read TGCAGCGTTGAAGCCGACAGGGCCTACGAGCAGTACTTC. Its translation is CSVEADRAYEQYF.

The chain couples TRBV28 to TRBJ2-5, with 7 bases matching TRBD1. The ends lost 10 bases at V and 1 base at J; junction bases unmatched: 3. Germline V CDR1 and CDR2: MDHEN, SYDVKM. This CDR3 comprises 12 residues. This CDR3 is CATRQGQETQYF. In nucleotides, the CDR3 is TGTGCCACCAGACAGGGCCAAGAGACCCAGTACTTC.